This is a list of T cell receptor beta chains from one sample in a study of shared clonotypes between healthy human individuals. Profiled with immunoSEQ multiplex PCR; TCRdb holds only in-frame clones, not every one. Among about 2.1 million clones listed, just over 90% were seen once. Sequenced material: naive CD8+ T cells from PBMCs. Receptors originate from a man in his late teens or twenties in good health. Some clones in this sample may be carry-over from other donors' samples. The CDR3 runs from the conserved cysteine through the conserved F or W. Fields, in order: CDR3 DNA, CDR3 protein, clone size, J gene, D gene, V gene. A D gene is named only where the DNA matches it firmly. Not every row has a clone size; where given, it reads once, few, many or a size class.

TGCAGCGTTGAAAGGACCGAAAACTATGGCTACACCTTC CSVERTENYGYTF . TRBJ1-2 . TRBV29-1
TGCGCCAGCAGCCAAGAGGGGGGGAGGCGGGAGGGAACCTACGAGCAGTACTTC CASSQEGGRREGTYEQYF . TRBJ2-7 TRBD2 TRBV4-3
TGTGCCAGCCGAGGTTGGGGGTCCCCGACAGATACGCAGTATTTT CASRGWGSPTDTQYF once TRBJ2-3 . TRBV28
TGCGCCAGCAGCCCGGAACCGGGACTAGTGGTATATGAGCAGTTCTTC CASSPEPGLVVYEQFF . TRBJ2-1 TRBD2 TRBV5-1
TGTGCCAGCATTGGGTGGGCTCTGGAGACCTACGAGCAGTACTTC CASIGWALETYEQYF . TRBJ2-7 . TRBV6-1
TGTGCCTCCCTCGTCCTATCCAGCGGGCTCTACGAGCAGTACTTC CASLVLSSGLYEQYF . TRBJ2-7 . TRBV30
TGTGCCAGCAGTTTTAGGGTCTCGGGCAATCAGCCCCAGCATTTT CASSFRVSGNQPQHF . TRBJ1-5 . TRBV28
TGTGCCACCAGCAGGTCCCGGGATAGCAATCAGCCCCAGCATTTT CATSRSRDSNQPQHF few TRBJ1-5 . TRBV15
TGCGCCAGCAGTGAGAGTACATCTAGCACAGATACGCAGTATTTT CASSESTSSTDTQYF . TRBJ2-3 . TRBV10-1
TGTGCCAGCAGCTTAATACAGGGGCGAGCCTACGAGCAGTACTTC CASSLIQGRAYEQYF . TRBJ2-7 TRBD1 TRBV7-2
TGTGCCAGCCGATGGGGGTACGAGCAGTACTTC CASRWGYEQYF . TRBJ2-7 . TRBV28
TGTGCCAGAAGCTTGGGGACAGGGGGCTCCTCTCTAGCGGGAGTGAACGCGAACACCGGGGAGCTGTTTTTT CARSLGTGGSSLAGVNANTGELFF . TRBJ2-2 . TRBV5-3
TGCGCCAGCAGTCCCTCGGGAGGCACTGAAGCTTTCTTT CASSPSGGTEAFF . TRBJ1-1 . TRBV10-1
TGTGCCAGCAGTCCCTCGCTTGGGGAGGGCCCCGGGGAGCTGTTTTTT CASSPSLGEGPGELFF . TRBJ2-2 TRBD2 TRBV27
TGTGCCAGCAGCTTGGAGACAGCCGCTTTCTCGAGCTCCTACGAGCAGTACTTC CASSLETAAFSSSYEQYF . TRBJ2-7 . TRBV5-4
TGTGCCAGCAGTTACGTCAGGAGAGAGACCCAGTACTTC CASSYVRRETQYF . TRBJ2-5 . TRBV6-5
TGTGCCAGCAGCCCAGGGGGTGGGTCCTACGAGCAGTACTTC CASSPGGGSYEQYF . TRBJ2-7 TRBD1 TRBV7-8
TGTGCCAGCAGTTTATGGTCAGACCGTCAAGAGACCCAGTACTTC CASSLWSDRQETQYF . TRBJ2-5 . TRBV28
TGTGCCAGCTCACCGGGCACTGAAGCTTTCTTT CASSPGTEAFF . TRBJ1-1 . TRBV6-6
TGTGCCAGCAGCCCCCGGGGACTAGCGGAACCCCTATCCTACGAGCAGTACTTC CASSPRGLAEPLSYEQYF . TRBJ2-7 TRBD2 TRBV5-5
TGTGCCAGCAAAATAAGGGGGCGCGGAGTGAACACTGAAGCTTTCTTT CASKIRGRGVNTEAFF . TRBJ1-1 TRBD1 TRBV28
TGTGCCAGCAGTAAGGGGGGAGCGCACAATGAGCAGTTCTTC CASSKGGAHNEQFF once TRBJ2-1 . TRBV25-1
TGTGCCTGGAGTCCGGGCCTGTCACCACCAACTAATGAAAAACTGTTTTTT CAWSPGLSPPTNEKLFF . TRBJ1-4 . TRBV30
TGTGCCAGCAGCTTAGTGGCCAGAAATTCACCCCTCCACTTT CASSLVARNSPLHF . TRBJ1-6 . TRBV7-9
TGTGCCAGCAGTGAAGGTACGGGCCTCGAGACCCAGTACTTC CASSEGTGLETQYF . TRBJ2-5 . TRBV25-1
TGTGCCAGCAGCTTGTTCCAGGGAATCACTGAAGCTTTCTTT CASSLFQGITEAFF . TRBJ1-1 . TRBV5-1
TGTGCCAGCAGTTTACTAGTGGGACTTCGCACAGATACGCAGTATTTT CASSLLVGLRTDTQYF . TRBJ2-3 . TRBV27
TGTGCCAGCAGCCCCCCGGGACTAGCGGGCTCCTACGAGCAGTACTTC CASSPPGLAGSYEQYF . TRBJ2-7 TRBD2 TRBV9
TGTGCCAGCAATCTGGAGAGCTGTCGCTCCTACGAGCAGTACTTC CASNLESCRSYEQYF . TRBJ2-7 . TRBV19
TGTGCCAGCAGTTTGCGACTAGCGCCAACCTACGAGCAGTACTTC CASSLRLAPTYEQYF . TRBJ2-7 TRBD2 TRBV28
TGTGCCAGCAGTGATTTCTCGAGCTCCTACAATGAGCAGTTCTTC CASSDFSSSYNEQFF . TRBJ2-1 . TRBV27
TGTGCCAGCAGTTTATCTGACAGGCCGGGGGAAAAACTGTTTTTT CASSLSDRPGEKLFF . TRBJ1-4 . TRBV27
TGTGCCAGTAGTATCCCGGAACAAGGGCCTAGGTATGGCTACACCTTC CASSIPEQGPRYGYTF . TRBJ1-2 . TRBV19
TGTGCCAGCACAGAAAGCGGCAGGGTCAGCAATCAGCCCCAGCATTTT CASTESGRVSNQPQHF . TRBJ1-5 . TRBV27
TGTGCCAGCAGTTCCCTCGGGAGGGGGGGCACAGATACGCAGTATTTT CASSSLGRGGTDTQYF . TRBJ2-3 TRBD2 TRBV27
TGTGCCAGCAGCGCGAACACCGGGACAGGGTCCTACGAGCAGTACTTC CASSANTGTGSYEQYF once TRBJ2-7 TRBD1 TRBV11-2
TGCGCCAGCAGCCCCACAGAAGGGATTTACTACGAGCAGTACTTC CASSPTEGIYYEQYF . TRBJ2-7 . TRBV5-1
TGTGCCAGTAGTATTAAAGGGAATGGTCCTGAAGCTTTCTTT CASSIKGNGPEAFF . TRBJ1-1 . TRBV19
TGTGCCAGCAGCTTGGCCGAACTAGCGGGAGGGCGGGGTGAGCAGTTCTTC CASSLAELAGGRGEQFF . TRBJ2-1 TRBD2 TRBV5-5
TGTGCCAGCAGCTCCTTGGGGGGGCAGATCTACGAGCAGTACTTC CASSSLGGQIYEQYF . TRBJ2-7 . TRBV7-6
TGTGCCAGCAGCCCTCCGGGAACTAGCGGGACGAGCTCCTACGAGCAGTACTTC CASSPPGTSGTSSYEQYF . TRBJ2-7 TRBD2 TRBV7-9
TGCAGCGTTGAAGGGGGCCCGGGAGGGTACTATGGCTACACCTTC CSVEGGPGGYYGYTF . TRBJ1-2 . TRBV29-1
TGTGCCAGCAGCTTATTTGATATCCGGACAGGGGCCTACGAGCAGTACTTC CASSLFDIRTGAYEQYF . TRBJ2-7 TRBD1 TRBV7-6
TGTGCCACCAGCCCTCAAAGGGGGCTGGGAAGAGGGGCCAACGTCCTGACTTTC CATSPQRGLGRGANVLTF . TRBJ2-6 TRBD1 TRBV15
TGTGCCAGCAGCGTCGGGCCAAAACCTTCCTACGAGCAGTACTTC CASSVGPKPSYEQYF . TRBJ2-7 . TRBV9
TGTGCCATCGGCCGGGACAGTAATGAAAAACTGTTTTTT CAIGRDSNEKLFF . TRBJ1-4 TRBD1 TRBV10-3
TGTGCCAGCAGACAAGCCACAGGGTATAGCAATCAGCCCCAGCATTTT CASRQATGYSNQPQHF . TRBJ1-5 . TRBV27
TGTGCCAGCAGCTCGACTCCGGGACCATCCACAGATACGCAGTATTTT CASSSTPGPSTDTQYF . TRBJ2-3 . TRBV11-2
TGTGCCAGCCGCACGGGCACTGAAGCTTTCTTT CASRTGTEAFF once TRBJ1-1 . TRBV18
TGTGCCAGCAGCGCGACAGGGGGGAGAAAACTGTTTTTT CASSATGGRKLFF few TRBJ1-4 TRBD1 TRBV11-1